This paragraph covers one T cell receptor beta chain sequence. The antigen is unknown. The CDR3 is 15 amino acids. V lost 5 bases and J 0 bases, leaving 11 bases between the germline ends. From germline, CDR1 is KGHSH and CDR2 LQKENI. The method was immunoSEQ multiplex PCR; TCRdb's version includes in-frame clones alone and lacks a portion of them. The sample holds 90,000 or so clones; 80% to 85% are singletons and the top ten take 0.8% to 0.9%. This entry comes from a study of graft-versus-host responses after intestinal transplantation. Broader study findings: Recipient marrow harbored GvH clones, some of which surfaced first in ileum or blood. Graft-versus-host to host-versus-graft clonal ratios in allografts were high in patients with graft-donor T cell macrochimerism.

This sequence joins TRBV18 and TRBJ1-3, with no clear D. The sequenced sample was unstimulated CD4+ T cells sorted from spleen or lymph node cells, obtained before intestinal transplant. The origin of this receptor is a human donor who received an intestinal transplant. The CDR3, as DNA: TGTGCCAGCTCAGCCCCCCCGAGCTCTGGAAACACCATATATTTT. Amino acid sequence: CASSAPPSSGNTIYF.